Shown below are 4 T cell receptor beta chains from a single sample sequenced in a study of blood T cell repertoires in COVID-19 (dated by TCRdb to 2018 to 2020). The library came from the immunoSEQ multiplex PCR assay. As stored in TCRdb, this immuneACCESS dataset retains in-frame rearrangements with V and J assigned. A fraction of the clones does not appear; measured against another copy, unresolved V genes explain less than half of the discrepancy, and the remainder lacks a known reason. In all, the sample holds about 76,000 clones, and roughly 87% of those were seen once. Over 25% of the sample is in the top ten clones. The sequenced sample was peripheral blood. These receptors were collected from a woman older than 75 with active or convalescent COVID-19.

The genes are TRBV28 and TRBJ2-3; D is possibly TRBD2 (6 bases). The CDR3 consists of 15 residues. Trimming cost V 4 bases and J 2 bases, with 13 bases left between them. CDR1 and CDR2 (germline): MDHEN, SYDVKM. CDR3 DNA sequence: TGTGCCAGCAGTTCGTCCGGGAGAACCACAGATACGCAGTATTTT. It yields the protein CASSSSGRTTDTQYF.

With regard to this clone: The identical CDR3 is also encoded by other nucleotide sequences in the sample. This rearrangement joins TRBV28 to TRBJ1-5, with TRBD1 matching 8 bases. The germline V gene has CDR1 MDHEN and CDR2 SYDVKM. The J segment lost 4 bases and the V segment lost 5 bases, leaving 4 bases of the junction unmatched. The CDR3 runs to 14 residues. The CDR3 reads CASSLRQGNQPQHF. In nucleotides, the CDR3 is TGTGCCAGCAGTCTCAGACAGGGGAATCAGCCCCAGCATTTT.

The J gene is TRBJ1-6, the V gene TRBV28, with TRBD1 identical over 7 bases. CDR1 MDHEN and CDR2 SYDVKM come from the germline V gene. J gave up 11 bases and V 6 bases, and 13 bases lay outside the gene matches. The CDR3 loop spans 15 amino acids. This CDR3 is CASSQRTGSSPPLHF. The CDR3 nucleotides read TGTGCCAGCAGCCAAAGGACAGGATCGTCCCCACCCCTCCACTTT.

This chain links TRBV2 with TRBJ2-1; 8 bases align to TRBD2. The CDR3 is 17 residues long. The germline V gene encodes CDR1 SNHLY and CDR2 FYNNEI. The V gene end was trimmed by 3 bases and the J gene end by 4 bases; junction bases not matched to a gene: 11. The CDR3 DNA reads TGTGCCAGCAGTGACCCAAAGCGGGGGAAAGTATACAATGAGCAGTTCTTC. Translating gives CASSDPKRGKVYNEQFF.